Detailed here is one T cell receptor beta chain. The patients serving as multiple sclerosis controls were treatment-naive. They had stable or active relapsing-remitting disease and fulfilled revised McDonald criteria. The data derive from a study of CD8 T cells in Susac syndrome. With random hexamers, roughly 0.45 to 1 ug RNA was reverse transcribed. MiXCR was run by TCRdb on the immunoSEQ multiplex PCR reads, yielding one entry per CDR3 protein. The sample lists 150,000 to 180,000 distinct CDR3 sequences; 95% to 96% were seen once. This CDR3 has 14 amino acids. Trimming removed 5 bases at V and 0 bases at J, with 5 bases between. Per the germline V gene, CDR1 is MNHEY and CDR2 is SMNVEV (reference sequence).

The V and J genes are TRBV27 and TRBJ2-6; no clear D gene. Material: CD8+ T cells from PBMCs. The source of this sequence is a human donor with multiple sclerosis. The CDR3 sequence: CASSKFSGANVLTF. In DNA form, the CDR3 reads TGTGCCAGCAGTAAGTTCTCTGGGGCCAACGTCCTGACTTTC.